This passage covers 20 T cell receptor beta chains from one sample sequenced in a study of blood T cell repertoires in COVID-19. Libraries were prepared by immunoSEQ multiplex PCR; TCRdb keeps only in-frame clonotypes and omits some of them. The table has more than 250,000 clones, about 90% seen once; the top ten hold approximately 6.5%. The material sequenced was peripheral blood. Receptors originate from a man between 18 and 35 years old who had recovered from COVID-19.

In DNA form, the CDR3 reads TGTGCCAGCAGCTTGCAGCTAGCGGTGTACAATGAGCAGTTCTTC. Translated, it gives CASSLQLAVYNEQFF. The chain couples TRBV7-9 to TRBJ2-1; 7 bases are a match to TRBD2. With 3 bases clipped from V and 4 bases from J, the junction kept 6 bases outside the gene matches. Germline V CDR1 and CDR2: SEHNR, FQNEAQ (reference sequence). The CDR3 is 15 amino acids.

The CDR3 protein is CASSLFSVNTGELFF. The CDR3 nucleotides read TGTGCCAGCAGCTTGTTCTCGGTAAACACCGGGGAGCTGTTTTTT. V and J are TRBV5-5 and TRBJ2-2; D not certain. The germline V and J ends were trimmed by 1 base and 2 bases, with 9 bases remaining between them. The germline V gene encodes CDR1 SGHKS and CDR2 YYEKEE (reference sequence). The CDR3 runs to 15 residues.

This clone has a single count. The rearrangement links TRBV12-3 or TRBV12-4 to TRBJ1-1; D unresolved. Trimming left V 5 bases short and J 4 bases short, with 8 bases between. The CDR3 extends over 12 amino acids. CDR3 protein: CASSLLGTEAFF. DNA of the CDR3: TGTGCCAGCAGTCTCCTAGGCACTGAAGCTTTCTTT.

This clone was picked up a small number of times. For the CDR3, the DNA is TGTGCCAGTAGTAGACTCGGACAGGGCTATGGCTACACCTTC. Protein: CASSRLGQGYGYTF. The chain employs TRBV19 and TRBJ1-2; 8 positions agree with TRBD1. This CDR3 is 14 amino acids long. V gave up 4 bases and J gave up 4 bases; unmatched junction bases: 5. The germline CDR1 and CDR2 sequences are LNHDA and SQIVND (reference sequence).

The rearrangement joins TRBV5-6 to TRBJ2-3; no reliable D call. V gave up 4 bases and J gave up 1 base, with 10 bases separating them. The CDR3 has 14 amino acids. In germline, CDR1 is SGHDT, CDR2 YYEEEE. CDR3 nucleotides: TGTGCCAGCAGCCTCAACGGTGGCACAGATACGCAGTATTTT. Its translation is CASSLNGGTDTQYF.

V usage is TRBV27 and J usage is TRBJ2-7; D ambiguous. In germline, CDR1 is MNHEY, CDR2 SMNVEV (reference sequence). V was pared by 5 bases and J by 3 bases, with 11 bases between. This CDR3 spans 13 amino acids. DNA of the CDR3: TGTGCCAGCAGTCCCGGATCGGGCTACGAGCAGTACTTC. Protein: CASSPGSGYEQYF.

The chain carries TRBV4-3 and TRBJ2-5; D possibly corresponds to TRBD1 (5 bases). With 0 bases removed from V and 2 bases from J, the gap between germline ends came to 16 bases. Germline CDR1 reads LGHNA; CDR2 reads YSLEER. The CDR3 loop spans 17 amino acids. CDR3 residues: CASSQDSAGSIQETQYF. CDR3 bases: TGCGCCAGCAGCCAAGATTCCGCAGGGTCGATTCAAGAGACCCAGTACTTC.

The gene calls are TRBV3-1 (or the pseudogene TRBV3-2) and TRBJ2-1; 9 bases are shared with TRBD2. The CDR3 runs 15 residues. The germline CDR1 and CDR2 sequences are LGHDT and YNNKEL (reference sequence). Losses at the gene ends were 4 bases for V and 6 bases for J; bases not matched to a gene: 7. DNA of the CDR3: TGTGCCAGCAGCCCGTGGGCGGGGGGGACCAATGAGCAGTTCTTC. This codes for CASSPWAGGTNEQFF.

The J gene is TRBJ2-7, the V gene TRBV9, with 12 bases aligning to TRBD1. Trimming cost V 3 bases and J 6 bases; bases outside gene matches: 10. The CDR3 has 16 residues. The germline gives CDR1 SGDLS, CDR2 YYNGEE. CDR3 nucleotides: TGTGCCAGCAGCGCAGACCTTGGGACAGGGGGCCTCGAGCAGTACTTC. Translation: CASSADLGTGGLEQYF. The complete variable domain, with remaining parts taken from reference TRBV9 and TRBJ2-7, reads DSGVTQTPKHLITATGQRVTLRCSPRSGDLSVYWYQQSLDQGLQFLIQYYNGEERAKGNILERFSAQQFPDLHSELNLSSLELGDSALYFCASSADLGTGGLEQYFGPGTRLTVT.

V usage is TRBV6-2 or TRBV6-3 and J usage is TRBJ1-6, with TRBD1 matching 9 bases. This CDR3 has 17 residues. The V gene end was trimmed by 5 bases and the J gene end by 0 bases; junction bases not matched to a gene: 5. Germline V gives CDR1 MNHEY, CDR2 SVGEGT. CDR3 nucleotides: TGTGCCAGCAGTGATACAGGGGGCCGCTCCTATAATTCACCCCTCCACTTT. Translating it yields CASSDTGGRSYNSPLHF.

The rearrangement joins TRBV9 to TRBJ1-2; 7 nucleotides line up with TRBD1. The CDR3 has 14 residues. Per the germline V gene, CDR1 is SGDLS and CDR2 is YYNGEE. Trimming cost V 4 bases and J 2 bases; bases outside gene matches: 5. The DNA of the CDR3 is TGTGCCAGCAGCTGGGGGACAGTGAACTATGGCTACACCTTC. Translated: CASSWGTVNYGYTF. Complete variable domain (other parts from reference TRBV9 and TRBJ1-2): DSGVTQTPKHLITATGQRVTLRCSPRSGDLSVYWYQQSLDQGLQFLIQYYNGEERAKGNILERFSAQQFPDLHSELNLSSLELGDSALYFCASSWGTVNYGYTFGSGTRLTVV.

This clone has more than one count but fewer than ten. The genes are TRBV7-3 and TRBJ1-1; 9 positions match TRBD1. This CDR3 is 16 amino acids long. Germline CDR1 SGHTA, CDR2 FQGTGA. The J segment lost 1 base and the V segment lost 4 bases, leaving 7 bases of the junction unmatched. CDR3 sequence (DNA): TGTGCCAGCAGCTACACCGGGACAGGGCGGAACACTGAAGCTTTCTTT. Amino acid sequence: CASSYTGTGRNTEAFF.

V and J are TRBV4-1 and TRBJ2-3; D gene uncertain. The CDR3 is 13 amino acids. In germline, CDR1 is MGHRA, CDR2 YSYEKL. Trimming took 1 base from V and 2 from J, leaving 4 bases between them. CDR3 loop: CASSQVITDTQYF. In nucleotides, the CDR3 is TGCGCCAGCAGCCAAGTAATCACAGATACGCAGTATTTT.

The genes are TRBV7-9 and TRBJ2-1, with 12 positions matching TRBD2. The CDR3 covers 17 residues. V was clipped by 5 bases and J by 2 bases; unmatched bases: 7. Germline V gene sequence: CDR1 SEHNR, CDR2 FQNEAQ (reference sequence). The CDR3 DNA sequence: TGTGCCAGCAGCCACTCTAGCGGGGGGGTGGCCTACAATGAGCAGTTCTTC. It codes for CASSHSSGGVAYNEQFF.

This clone was counted between two and nine times. The rearrangement links TRBV9 to TRBJ2-7, with a possible D match to TRBD1 (5 bases). The germline gives CDR1 SGDLS, CDR2 YYNGEE. The CDR3 has 13 amino acids. Trimming pared 3 bases from V and 3 bases from J, leaving 10 bases between. The CDR3 sequence: CASSATTGYEQYF. Here the CDR3 DNA reads TGTGCCAGCAGCGCCACAACAGGCTACGAGCAGTACTTC.

This chain uses TRBV4-1 with TRBJ2-3; 11 nucleotides align to TRBD2. Germline V lookup: CDR1 MGHRA, CDR2 YSYEKL. This CDR3 is built from 15 residues. Unmatched junction bases numbered 3, after V lost 3 bases and J lost 4 bases. In nucleotides, the CDR3 is TGCGCCAGCAGCCACATTAGCGGGGGGGCAGATACGCAGTATTTT. Amino acids: CASSHISGGADTQYF.

The chain carries TRBV2 and TRBJ1-4; possibly TRBD1 for D (6 bases). V shed 6 bases and J shed 1 base, with 12 bases lying between them. The CDR3 contains 15 residues. Per germline, CDR1 SNHLY and CDR2 FYNNEI. In DNA form, the CDR3 reads TGTGCCAGCAGCGGACAGCCGAGAACTAATGAAAAACTGTTTTTT. Residues: CASSGQPRTNEKLFF.

In regard to this clone: At one end, the junction sequence differs from germline, possibly due to a read error. The chain uses TRBV5-1 and TRBJ1-1; 7 bases line up with TRBD1. CDR1 and CDR2 from the germline V gene are SGHRS and YFSETQ. The CDR3 loop spans 15 amino acids. CDR3 amino acids: CASSLGGQTTPSWIF. CDR3 sequence (DNA): TGCGCCAGCAGCTTGGGGGGACAGACGACGCCCTCTTGGATCTTT.

As DNA, the CDR3 is TGTGCCACCCAGCGCTATGGCTACACCTTC. Translated, it gives CATQRYGYTF. V gene TRBV6-5 combines with J gene TRBJ1-2; D uncertain. There are 10 residues in the CDR3. CDR1 is MNHEY, CDR2 SVGAGI, per germline. Trimming removed 10 bases at V and 4 bases at J, with 7 bases between.

The V call is TRBV5-1, the J call TRBJ1-4; D is perhaps TRBD1 (5 bases). The V end was cut by 1 base, the J end by 5 bases, with 15 bases between. Per germline, CDR1 SGHRS and CDR2 YFSETQ. This CDR3 has 16 residues. CDR3 region: CASSLSGRGQNEKLFF. CDR3 DNA sequence: TGCGCCAGCAGCTTGTCCGGGAGGGGTCAGAATGAAAAACTGTTTTTT.